The sequence of this T cell receptor (beta chain) was determined in a study of CD8 T cells in ankylosing spondylitis. Notes on the study in general: For ankylosing spondylitis blood, a TCR beta motif of several highly homologous variants appeared characteristic.

Each CDR3 protein gets one entry after TCRdb re-called the 5' RACE reads with MiXCR. Altogether 650,000 to 800,000 distinct CDR3 sequences are present, around 20% being singletons, with the ten largest covering 15% to 20%. Points on this clonotype: Its cognate antigen is unknown.

The specimen sequenced was blood, either unsorted or a sorted T cell fraction (not recorded which). The TCR sequence derives from a male donor with ankylosing spondylitis.

The CDR3 spells CASSPLWTGLNTGELFF. CDR3 sequence (DNA): TGTGCCAGCAGCCCCCTCTGGACAGGGCTGAACACCGGGGAGCTGTTTTTT. The chain carries TRBV9 and TRBJ2-2, with 8 bases aligning to TRBD1. Germline trimming cut 4 bases from V and 1 base from J; bases unmatched to any gene: 9. The CDR3 totals 17 residues. CDR1 and CDR2 (germline): SGDLS, YYNGEE.